The clone carrying this TCR beta chain appeared a few times. The CDR3 spans 12 residues. Trimming left V 8 bases short and J 2 bases short, with 10 bases between. Germline assignment: CDR1 SNHLY and CDR2 FYNNEI. This table comes from immunoSEQ multiplex PCR, and its TCRdb copy is limited to in-frame clones, with some not included. The sample lists tens of thousands of clones, roughly four fifths seen once, with less than 3% in the top ten. The data belong to a study of T cells in narcolepsy. The chain carries TRBV2 and TRBJ2-7; TRBD1 or TRBD2 may be the D gene (5 bases each). This TCR was recovered from a human donor with narcolepsy. The sequenced material came from CD45RA- memory CD4+ T cells from PBMCs. CDR3 region: CASGTDAYEQYF. The CDR3, as DNA: TGTGCCAGCGGGACGGATGCCTACGAGCAGTACTTC.